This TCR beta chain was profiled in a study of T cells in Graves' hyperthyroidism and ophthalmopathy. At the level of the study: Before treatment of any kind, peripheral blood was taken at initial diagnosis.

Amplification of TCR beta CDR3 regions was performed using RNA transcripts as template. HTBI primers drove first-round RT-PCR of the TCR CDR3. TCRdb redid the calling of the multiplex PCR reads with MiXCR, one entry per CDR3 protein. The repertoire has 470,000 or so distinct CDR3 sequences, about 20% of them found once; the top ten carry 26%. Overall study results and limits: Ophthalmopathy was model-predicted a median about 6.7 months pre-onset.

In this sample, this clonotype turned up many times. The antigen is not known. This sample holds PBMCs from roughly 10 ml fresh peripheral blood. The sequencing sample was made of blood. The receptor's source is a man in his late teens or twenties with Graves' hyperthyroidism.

The CDR3 loop is CSASGTHQETQYF. CDR3 sequence (DNA): TGCAGTGCGTCCGGGACTCACCAAGAGACCCAGTACTTC. V is TRBV20-1 and J is TRBJ2-5, with D possibly matching TRBD2 (6 bases). Trimming left V 6 bases short and J 0 bases short, with 11 bases between. This CDR3 contains 13 residues. CDR1 and CDR2 from the germline V gene are DFQATT and SNEGSKA (reference sequence).